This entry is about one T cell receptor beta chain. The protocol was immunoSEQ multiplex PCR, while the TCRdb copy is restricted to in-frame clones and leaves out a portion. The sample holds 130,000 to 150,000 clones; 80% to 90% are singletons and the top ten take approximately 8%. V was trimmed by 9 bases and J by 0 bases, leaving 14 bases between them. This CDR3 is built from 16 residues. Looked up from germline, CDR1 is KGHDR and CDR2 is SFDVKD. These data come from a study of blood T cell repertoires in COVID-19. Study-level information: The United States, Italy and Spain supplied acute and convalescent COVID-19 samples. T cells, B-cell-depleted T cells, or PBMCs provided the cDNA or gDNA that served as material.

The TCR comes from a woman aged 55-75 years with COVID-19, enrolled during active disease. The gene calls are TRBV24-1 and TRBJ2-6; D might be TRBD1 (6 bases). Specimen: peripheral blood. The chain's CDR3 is CATRRDTNSGANVLTF. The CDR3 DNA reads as TGTGCCACCCGCCGGGACACAAACTCTGGGGCCAACGTCCTGACTTTC.